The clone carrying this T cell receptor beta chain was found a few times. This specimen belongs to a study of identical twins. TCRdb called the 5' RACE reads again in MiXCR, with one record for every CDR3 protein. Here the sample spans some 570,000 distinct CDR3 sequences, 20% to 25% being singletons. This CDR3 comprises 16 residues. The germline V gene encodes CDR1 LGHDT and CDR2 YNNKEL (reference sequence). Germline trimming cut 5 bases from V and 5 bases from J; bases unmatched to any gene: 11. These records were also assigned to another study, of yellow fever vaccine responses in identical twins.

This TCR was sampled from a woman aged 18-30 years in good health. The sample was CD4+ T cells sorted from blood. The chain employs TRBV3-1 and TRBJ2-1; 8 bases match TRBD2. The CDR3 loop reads CASSKASGGADNEQFF. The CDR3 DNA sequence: TGTGCCAGCAGCAAAGCCTCGGGAGGGGCTGACAATGAGCAGTTCTTC.